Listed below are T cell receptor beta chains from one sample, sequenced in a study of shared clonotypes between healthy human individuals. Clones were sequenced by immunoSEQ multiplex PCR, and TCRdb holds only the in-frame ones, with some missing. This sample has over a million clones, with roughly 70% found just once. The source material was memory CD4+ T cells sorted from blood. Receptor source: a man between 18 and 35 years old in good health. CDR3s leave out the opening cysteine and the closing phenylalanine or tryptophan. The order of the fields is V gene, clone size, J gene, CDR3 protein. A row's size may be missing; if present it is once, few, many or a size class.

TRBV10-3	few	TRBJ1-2	AITGTGGGYT
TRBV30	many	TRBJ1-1	AWKVMNTEAF
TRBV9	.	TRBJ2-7	ASSHGDQADEQY
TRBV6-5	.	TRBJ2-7	ASSYAIQGSYEQY
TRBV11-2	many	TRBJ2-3	ASRLIDRRQY
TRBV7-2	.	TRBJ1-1	ASSLKWGNTEAF
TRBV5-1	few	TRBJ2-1	ASSLGTGWYNEQF
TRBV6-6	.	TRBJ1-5	ASNDRSKLPQH
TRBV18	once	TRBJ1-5	ASSPGEGEAQPQH
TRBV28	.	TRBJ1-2	ASRVGAGEYT
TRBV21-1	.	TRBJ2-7	ASSKVPAGSLEQY
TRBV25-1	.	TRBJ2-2	ASSPWGTGELF
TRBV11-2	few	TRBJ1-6	ASSLAQSSALH
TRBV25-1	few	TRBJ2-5	ASSPERKETQY
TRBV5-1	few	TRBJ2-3	ASSVGPGRSTDTQY
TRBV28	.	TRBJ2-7	ASSTIRGISYEQY